Each of the 6 T cell receptor beta chains below was sequenced from the same sample in a study of shared clonotypes between healthy human individuals. The protocol was immunoSEQ multiplex PCR, while the TCRdb copy is restricted to in-frame clones and leaves out a portion. The sample lists 550,000 to 600,000 clones, about 98% seen once, with approximately 0.33% in the top ten. Cells designated naive CD8 were CD45RO-negative and were positively selected for CCR7, with terminally differentiated effector memory CD45RA+ cells excluded. The sequenced sample was naive CD8+ T cells sorted from blood. The source is a man aged 25 to 40 in good health.

V gene TRBV6-1 combines with J gene TRBJ2-4; a possible D gene is TRBD2 (5 bases). The CDR3 consists of 17 residues. CDR1 MNHNS and CDR2 SASEGT come from the germline V gene. V lost 1 base and J lost 0, with 13 bases in between. For the CDR3, the DNA is TGTGCCAGCAGTGAAGGCCCCTCTAGCTTAGCCAAAAACATTCAGTACTTC. The encoded protein is CASSEGPSSLAKNIQYF.

The chain carries TRBV2 and TRBJ2-3; D unresolved. Germline loops: CDR1 SNHLY, CDR2 FYNNEI. The CDR3 covers 14 residues. Trimming removed 7 bases at V and 2 bases at J, with 13 bases between. For the CDR3, the DNA is TGTGCCAGCAATCAAAACTGGGACACAGATACGCAGTATTTT. Residues: CASNQNWDTDTQYF.

V and J are TRBV11-3 and TRBJ2-1; TRBD2 matches at 7 bases. Trimming took 3 bases from V and 5 from J; bases not matched to a gene: 7. The germline CDR1 and CDR2 sequences are SGHNT and YENEEA. The CDR3 sequence is 15 residues long. The CDR3 sequence: CASSFWAGENNEQFF. CDR3 nucleotide sequence: TGTGCCAGCAGCTTCTGGGCGGGGGAAAACAATGAGCAGTTCTTC.

The rearrangement links TRBV11-2 to TRBJ2-1; 9 nucleotides agree with TRBD1. Trimming at V came to 4 bases and at J to 3 bases, leaving 10 bases not matched to a gene. The CDR3 loop spans 17 amino acids. CDR1 is SGHAT, CDR2 FQNNGV, per germline. The CDR3 region has the DNA TGTGCCAGCAGCTCACCCTTGCCGGGACAGGGCTACAATGAGCAGTTCTTC. Translating gives CASSSPLPGQGYNEQFF.

The chain links TRBV11-2 to TRBJ2-7, with D possibly being TRBD1 or TRBD2 (5 bases each). Germline values: CDR1 SGHAT, CDR2 FQNNGV. This CDR3 has 14 amino acids. Between the trimmed V and J ends, which lost 5 bases and 4 bases, there was a span of 15 bases. In DNA, the CDR3 is TGTGCCAGCAGCCTAATCAGGGACCTTTACGAGCAGTACTTC. This translates into CASSLIRDLYEQYF.

The genes are TRBV13 and TRBJ2-3; 9 bases are shared with TRBD2. The CDR3 totals 16 residues. Looked up from germline, CDR1 is PRHDT and CDR2 is FYEKMQ (reference sequence). V dropped 1 base and J dropped 4; count of bases not matched to a gene: 6. The CDR3 spells CASSLELAGVADTQYF. In DNA, the CDR3 is TGTGCCAGCAGCTTAGAGTTAGCGGGAGTTGCAGATACGCAGTATTTT.